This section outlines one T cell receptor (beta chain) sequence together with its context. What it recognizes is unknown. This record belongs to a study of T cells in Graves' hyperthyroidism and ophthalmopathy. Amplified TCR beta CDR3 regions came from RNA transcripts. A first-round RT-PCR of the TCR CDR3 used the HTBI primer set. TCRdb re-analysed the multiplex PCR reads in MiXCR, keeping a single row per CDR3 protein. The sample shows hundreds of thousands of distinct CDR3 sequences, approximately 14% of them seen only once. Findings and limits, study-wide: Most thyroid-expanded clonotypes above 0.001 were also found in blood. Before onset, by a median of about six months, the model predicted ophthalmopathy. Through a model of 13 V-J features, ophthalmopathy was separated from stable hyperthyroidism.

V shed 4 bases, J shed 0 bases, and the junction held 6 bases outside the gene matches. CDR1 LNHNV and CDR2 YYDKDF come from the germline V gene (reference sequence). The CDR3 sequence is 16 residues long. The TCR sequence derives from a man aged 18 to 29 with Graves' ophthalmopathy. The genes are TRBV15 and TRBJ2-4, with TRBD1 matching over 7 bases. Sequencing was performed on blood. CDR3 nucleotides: TGTGCCACCAGCACCGGACAGGCGCTAGCCAAAAACATTCAGTACTTC. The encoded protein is CATSTGQALAKNIQYF.